The clone carrying this T cell receptor beta chain came up a few times. This sample was included in a study of regulatory T cells in long-lasting Graves disease. Construction of TCR beta libraries relied on iRepertoire HTBI primers and on Arm-PCR targeting CDR3 regions. Each CDR3 protein gets one entry after TCRdb re-called the multiplex PCR reads with MiXCR. In the table there are hundreds of thousands of distinct CDR3 sequences, 15% to 20% of which are singletons. Time point described: newly diagnosed GD, antithyroid drugs for less than 3 months. Preparation of the TCR library used RNA extracted from PBMCs. The same specimen was also included in a second study, on T cells in Graves' hyperthyroidism and ophthalmopathy.

Sample: peripheral blood mononuclear cells (PBMCs), taken at new diagnosis, from a patient treated with antithyroid drugs. This clonotype was obtained from a woman between 25 and 40 years old with Graves disease.

DNA for the CDR3: TGTGCCACCAATACAGGGGCCCCTATATCCTACGAGCAGTACTTC. Translation gives CATNTGAPISYEQYF. V gene TRBV28 combines with J gene TRBJ2-7; TRBD1 aligns across 7 bases. Looked up from germline, CDR1 is MDHEN and CDR2 is SYDVKM. With V trimmed by 10 bases and J by 1 base, 13 bases remained unmatched. The CDR3 consists of 15 residues.